This is a list of T cell receptor beta chains from one sample in a study of T cells in Graves' hyperthyroidism and ophthalmopathy. From the multiplex PCR reads, TCRdb called clonotypes with MiXCR, one entry per CDR3 protein. The repertoire holds about 130,000 distinct CDR3 sequences, with roughly 23% as singletons. The sequenced sample consisted of blood. The origin of the receptors is a woman in her forties or fifties with Graves' hyperthyroidism that later progressed to Graves' ophthalmopathy. The CDR3 runs from the conserved cysteine through the conserved F or W. The D gene is left open where the match is weak. For some rows the clone size is stated as once, few or many, or as a class when expanded; others skip it.

D gene: NA; J gene: TRBJ2-7; V gene: TRBV4-1; clone size: NA; CDR3 protein: CASSQDQGGYEQYF; CDR3 DNA: TGCGCCAGCAGCCAAGATCAGGGGGGTTACGAGCAGTACTTC
D gene: NA; J gene: TRBJ2-1; V gene: TRBV18; clone size: NA; CDR3 protein: CASSLRGISTVSSYNEQFF; CDR3 DNA: TGTGCCAGCTCTCTACGGGGGATCTCTACGGTAAGCTCCTACAATGAGCAGTTCTTC
D gene: TRBD1; J gene: TRBJ2-2; V gene: TRBV29-1; clone size: few; CDR3 protein: CSVAPGTGGFGELFF; CDR3 DNA: TGCAGCGTGGCACCGGGAACAGGGGGTTTCGGGGAGCTGTTTTTT
D gene: TRBD1; J gene: TRBJ1-6; V gene: TRBV20-1; clone size: many; CDR3 protein: CSAAQGANSPLHF; CDR3 DNA: TGCAGTGCAGCGCAGGGGGCGAATTCACCCCTCCACTTT
D gene: NA; J gene: TRBJ1-1; V gene: TRBV5-1; clone size: many; CDR3 protein: CASSPPGLQNTEAFF; CDR3 DNA: TGCGCCAGCAGCCCTCCGGGACTACAGAACACTGAAGCTTTCTTT
D gene: NA; J gene: TRBJ2-4; V gene: TRBV5-5; clone size: many; CDR3 protein: CASSLKAGEGNIQYF; CDR3 DNA: TGTGCCAGCAGCCTAAAAGCAGGGGAGGGAAACATTCAGTACTTC
D gene: TRBD1; J gene: TRBJ1-2; V gene: TRBV15; clone size: NA; CDR3 protein: CATSRPDRGRDGYTF; CDR3 DNA: TGTGCCACCAGCCGACCGGACAGGGGGCGGGATGGCTACACCTTC
D gene: NA; J gene: TRBJ2-7; V gene: TRBV28; clone size: many; CDR3 protein: CASNRGGPLYEQYF; CDR3 DNA: TGTGCCAGCAACAGGGGGGGTCCACTGTACGAGCAGTACTTC
D gene: TRBD2; J gene: TRBJ2-3; V gene: TRBV6-2/TRBV6-3; clone size: many; CDR3 protein: CASSYGTSGLDTQYF; CDR3 DNA: TGTGCCAGCAGTTACGGGACTAGCGGCTTGGATACGCAGTATTTT
D gene: TRBD2; J gene: TRBJ2-1; V gene: TRBV5-1; clone size: few; CDR3 protein: CASSLVGLRAGGYNEQFF; CDR3 DNA: TGCGCCAGCAGCTTGGTTGGACTGCGAGCGGGGGGATACAATGAGCAGTTCTTC
D gene: NA; J gene: TRBJ2-2; V gene: TRBV19; clone size: NA; CDR3 protein: CASTPLNSLGGELFF; CDR3 DNA: TGTGCCAGTACCCCACTAAACAGTTTAGGCGGGGAGCTGTTTTTT
D gene: TRBD2; J gene: TRBJ2-4; V gene: TRBV7-3; clone size: NA; CDR3 protein: CASSLMGGAKNIQYF; CDR3 DNA: TGTGCCAGCAGCTTAATGGGGGGGGCCAAAAACATTCAGTACTTC
D gene: NA; J gene: TRBJ2-7; V gene: TRBV20-1; clone size: once; CDR3 protein: CSADQTGSYEQYF; CDR3 DNA: TGCAGTGCTGACCAAACAGGTTCGTACGAGCAGTACTTC
D gene: TRBD2; J gene: TRBJ2-5; V gene: TRBV13; clone size: NA; CDR3 protein: CASSPPGLAGAETQYF; CDR3 DNA: TGTGCCAGCAGTCCACCCGGACTAGCGGGAGCTGAGACCCAGTACTTC
D gene: NA; J gene: TRBJ2-1; V gene: TRBV6-2/TRBV6-3; clone size: NA; CDR3 protein: CASSYSAVYLCASSPRSPTGEQFF; CDR3 DNA: NA
D gene: TRBD2; J gene: TRBJ2-3; V gene: TRBV27; clone size: few; CDR3 protein: CASSLAGSTGTQYF; CDR3 DNA: TGTGCCAGCAGTCTAGCGGGATCGACCGGTACGCAGTATTTT
D gene: TRBD2; J gene: TRBJ2-1; V gene: TRBV2; clone size: NA; CDR3 protein: CASSQGLAGGWDEQFF; CDR3 DNA: TGTGCCAGCAGCCAGGGACTAGCGGGAGGCTGGGATGAGCAGTTCTTC
D gene: NA; J gene: TRBJ2-1; V gene: TRBV5-1; clone size: many; CDR3 protein: CASSLEPYNEQFF; CDR3 DNA: TGCGCCAGCAGCTTGGAACCTTACAATGAGCAGTTCTTC
D gene: TRBD1; J gene: TRBJ2-7; V gene: TRBV5-6; clone size: many; CDR3 protein: CASSRDRGGEQYF; CDR3 DNA: TGTGCCAGCAGCCGCGACAGGGGGGGTGAGCAGTACTTC
D gene: NA; J gene: TRBJ1-1; V gene: TRBV14; clone size: NA; CDR3 protein: CASSQNMNTEAFF; CDR3 DNA: TGTGCCAGCAGCCAAAACATGAACACTGAAGCTTTCTTT
D gene: NA; J gene: TRBJ2-3; V gene: TRBV2; clone size: NA; CDR3 protein: CASSRTGRADTQYF; CDR3 DNA: TGTGCCAGCAGTAGGACAGGGAGGGCAGATACGCAGTATTTT
D gene: TRBD2; J gene: TRBJ2-7; V gene: TRBV6-2/TRBV6-3; clone size: NA; CDR3 protein: CASSYSGPAGGPGEQYF; CDR3 DNA: TGTGCCAGCAGTTACTCCGGGCCGGCGGGAGGGCCGGGCGAGCAGTACTTC
D gene: TRBD1; J gene: TRBJ1-2; V gene: TRBV9; clone size: few; CDR3 protein: CASSVNRGTNYGYTF; CDR3 DNA: TGTGCCAGCAGCGTCAACAGGGGGACTAACTATGGCTACACCTTC
D gene: TRBD1; J gene: TRBJ2-3; V gene: TRBV10-2; clone size: NA; CDR3 protein: CASSEAGTGADTQYF; CDR3 DNA: TGCGCCAGCAGTGAAGCAGGGACAGGGGCAGATACGCAGTATTTT
D gene: TRBD1; J gene: TRBJ1-5; V gene: TRBV20-1; clone size: NA; CDR3 protein: CSALRTGNNQPQHF; CDR3 DNA: TGCAGTGCTCTGCGGACAGGAAACAATCAGCCCCAGCATTTT
D gene: NA; J gene: TRBJ2-6; V gene: TRBV7-2; clone size: NA; CDR3 protein: CASSLAKQGPSGANVLTF; CDR3 DNA: TGTGCCAGCAGCTTAGCGAAACAGGGACCCTCTGGGGCCAACGTCCTGACTTTC
D gene: TRBD2; J gene: TRBJ2-3; V gene: TRBV3-1; clone size: many; CDR3 protein: CASSQQGGAVTQYF; CDR3 DNA: TGTGCCAGCAGCCAACAGGGAGGGGCAGTTACGCAGTATTTT
D gene: TRBD1; J gene: TRBJ1-6; V gene: TRBV30; clone size: many; CDR3 protein: CAWSPLDRESSPLHF; CDR3 DNA: TGTGCCTGGAGTCCACTGGACAGGGAAAGTTCACCCCTCCACTTT
D gene: NA; J gene: TRBJ2-1; V gene: TRBV20-1; clone size: many; CDR3 protein: CSARDLTVGRYYNEQFF; CDR3 DNA: TGCAGTGCTAGAGATCTTACCGTCGGCCGGTACTACAATGAGCAGTTCTTC
D gene: TRBD2; J gene: TRBJ2-7; V gene: TRBV19; clone size: NA; CDR3 protein: CASSPLAGLNEQYF; CDR3 DNA: TGTGCCAGTAGTCCACTAGCGGGATTAAACGAGCAGTACTTC
D gene: TRBD1; J gene: TRBJ1-6; V gene: TRBV28; clone size: few; CDR3 protein: CASSLFGQGAYNSPLHF; CDR3 DNA: TGTGCCAGCAGTTTATTTGGACAGGGGGCGTATAATTCACCCCTCCACTTT
D gene: NA; J gene: TRBJ1-2; V gene: TRBV2; clone size: many; CDR3 protein: CASSTDRNYGYTF; CDR3 DNA: TGTGCCAGCAGTACCGACAGGAACTATGGCTACACCTTC
D gene: TRBD2; J gene: TRBJ2-2; V gene: TRBV19; clone size: few; CDR3 protein: CASNIRGTSGKIGTGELFF; CDR3 DNA: TGTGCCAGTAATATAAGGGGGACTAGCGGGAAAATAGGCACCGGGGAGCTGTTTTTT
D gene: NA; J gene: TRBJ1-2; V gene: TRBV5-7; clone size: few; CDR3 protein: CASSPLRGGDNYGYTF; CDR3 DNA: TGTGCCAGCAGCCCCCTCAGGGGAGGGGATAACTATGGCTACACCTTC
D gene: NA; J gene: TRBJ2-1; V gene: TRBV30; clone size: NA; CDR3 protein: CAWRPTRNNEQFF; CDR3 DNA: TGTGCCTGGAGGCCAACAAGGAACAATGAGCAGTTCTTC
D gene: NA; J gene: TRBJ2-3; V gene: TRBV18; clone size: few; CDR3 protein: CASFRTGTDTQYF; CDR3 DNA: TGTGCCAGCTTCAGGACGGGCACAGATACGCAGTATTTT
D gene: NA; J gene: TRBJ2-7; V gene: TRBV6-1; clone size: NA; CDR3 protein: CASRLTGTSYEQYF; CDR3 DNA: TGTGCCAGCAGGCTGACAGGTACCTCCTACGAGCAGTACTTC
D gene: TRBD2; J gene: TRBJ2-7; V gene: TRBV6-2/TRBV6-3; clone size: many; CDR3 protein: CASRSVAGSYEQYF; CDR3 DNA: TGTGCCAGCAGGTCGGTAGCGGGCTCCTACGAGCAGTACTTC
D gene: TRBD2; J gene: TRBJ2-5; V gene: TRBV20-1; clone size: NA; CDR3 protein: CSASLAGGPQETQYF; CDR3 DNA: TGCAGTGCTTCGCTAGCGGGAGGGCCTCAAGAGACCCAGTACTTC
D gene: TRBD2; J gene: TRBJ2-7; V gene: TRBV6-1; clone size: many; CDR3 protein: CASSDRDYTYEQYF; CDR3 DNA: TGTGCCAGCAGTGACCGGGACTACACCTACGAGCAGTACTTC
D gene: TRBD2; J gene: TRBJ2-5; V gene: TRBV28; clone size: NA; CDR3 protein: CASSSLAGGRETQYF; CDR3 DNA: TGTGCCAGCAGCTCCCTAGCGGGAGGGCGGGAGACCCAGTACTTC
D gene: TRBD2; J gene: TRBJ2-3; V gene: TRBV7-2; clone size: few; CDR3 protein: CASTPGWLAGGVADTQYF; CDR3 DNA: TGTGCCAGCACCCCGGGATGGCTAGCGGGAGGTGTCGCAGATACGCAGTATTTT
D gene: NA; J gene: TRBJ1-1; V gene: TRBV7-8; clone size: many; CDR3 protein: CASSLPRWGERTEAFF; CDR3 DNA: TGTGCCAGCAGCTTACCGCGGTGGGGCGAGCGGACTGAAGCTTTCTTT
D gene: TRBD2; J gene: TRBJ2-1; V gene: TRBV3-1; clone size: NA; CDR3 protein: CASSQNGAGGEYNEQFF; CDR3 DNA: TGTGCCAGCAGCCAAAATGGGGCGGGAGGGGAGTACAATGAGCAGTTCTTC
D gene: NA; J gene: TRBJ2-2; V gene: TRBV9; clone size: NA; CDR3 protein: CASSSDRIAGELFF; CDR3 DNA: TGTGCCAGCAGCTCCGACAGGATTGCCGGGGAGCTGTTTTTT
D gene: NA; J gene: TRBJ2-5; V gene: TRBV11-2; clone size: few; CDR3 protein: CASSNVRTGFGTQYF; CDR3 DNA: TGTGCCAGCAGCAACGTTAGAACAGGGTTTGGGACCCAGTACTTC
D gene: NA; J gene: TRBJ2-5; V gene: TRBV6-1; clone size: few; CDR3 protein: CASSADFQETQYF; CDR3 DNA: TGTGCCAGCAGTGCCGACTTCCAAGAGACCCAGTACTTC
D gene: NA; J gene: TRBJ2-1; V gene: TRBV6-1; clone size: many; CDR3 protein: CASSSILANEQFF; CDR3 DNA: TGTGCCAGCAGTTCCATACTAGCCAATGAGCAGTTCTTC
D gene: NA; J gene: TRBJ2-3; V gene: TRBV6-1; clone size: few; CDR3 protein: CASRDDRKITDTQYF; CDR3 DNA: TGTGCCAGCAGAGACGACAGAAAAATCACAGATACGCAGTATTTT
D gene: NA; J gene: TRBJ1-4; V gene: TRBV12-3/TRBV12-4; clone size: many; CDR3 protein: CASSPLARGPHEKLFF; CDR3 DNA: TGTGCCAGCAGCCCCTTAGCCAGGGGACCTCATGAAAAACTGTTTTTT
D gene: NA; J gene: TRBJ1-6; V gene: TRBV7-2; clone size: many; CDR3 protein: CASSLILGYNSPLHF; CDR3 DNA: TGTGCCAGCAGCTTAATTTTGGGATATAATTCACCCCTCCACTTT
D gene: NA; J gene: TRBJ2-6; V gene: TRBV11-2; clone size: many; CDR3 protein: CASKRVTGANVLTF; CDR3 DNA: TGTGCCAGTAAAAGAGTAACTGGGGCCAACGTCCTGACTTTC
D gene: NA; J gene: TRBJ1-4; V gene: TRBV3-1; clone size: many; CDR3 protein: CASSPRGNEKLFF; CDR3 DNA: TGTGCCAGCAGCCCGAGGGGGAATGAAAAACTGTTTTTT